This TCR beta chain was sequenced in a study of blood T cell repertoires in COVID-19. Clones were sequenced by immunoSEQ multiplex PCR, and TCRdb holds only the in-frame ones, with some missing. Of 90,000 to 130,000 clones in the sample, almost 80% were seen once. This clone was counted between two and nine times. The CDR3 is made up of 15 amino acids. The V and J genes are TRBV21-1 and TRBJ1-1; the D call in the table, TRBD1, was not verified against the DNA. TRBV21-1 is a known pseudogene. This receptor was identified in a woman aged 80 or over with active or convalescent COVID-19. Material for sequencing was peripheral blood. The CDR3 coding sequence is TGTGCCAGCAGGGATGGGGCGGCCCTGGAGACTGAAGCTTTCTTT. This codes for CASRDGAALETEAFF.